A selection of T cell receptor beta chains follows, all from one sample in a study of blood T cell repertoires in COVID-19. Repertoires were generated with immunoSEQ multiplex PCR, while TCRdb's copy carries only in-frame clones and drops some. The data contain more than 95,000 clones, 74% of them seen just once; the ten biggest clones take up 4.5% to 6%. Sequenced sample: peripheral blood. The receptors here all came from a man older than 75 with COVID-19, enrolled during active disease. Each CDR3 is given with its conserved first and last residue. The order of the fields is D gene, J gene, clone size, V gene, CDR3 DNA, CDR3 protein. A D gene is named only where the DNA matches it firmly. The size of a clone is reported for some rows only, either as once, few or many, or as a class for expanded clones.

TRBD2	TRBJ2-3	.	TRBV6-5	TGTGCCAGCAGTTCTAGCGGGAGGGCCAGGGATACGCAGTATTTT	CASSSSGRARDTQYF
.	TRBJ1-3	.	TRBV7-9	TGTGCCAGCAGCTTAGCGCTCTCGAACACTGGAAACACCATATATTTT	CASSLALSNTGNTIYF
TRBD1	TRBJ2-5	.	TRBV28	TGTGCCAGCAGTCCGGTGGGCAGGGGGCTTGAGACCCAGTACTTC	CASSPVGRGLETQYF
TRBD1	TRBJ2-1	.	TRBV24-1	TGTGCCACCAGAGAGGGAGACAGGGGGCTCTCTGAGCAGTTCTTC	CATREGDRGLSEQFF
.	TRBJ1-1	few	TRBV27	TGTGCCAGCAGTTTATACGGGGCGGGGGGCGCATCTGAAGCTTTCTTT	CASSLYGAGGASEAFF
TRBD1	TRBJ1-2	.	TRBV19	TGTGCCAGTAATCCAAGGACAGGGGGCAATACCGTTCATGGCTACACCTTC	CASNPRTGGNTVHGYTF
TRBD2	TRBJ2-5	.	TRBV3-1/TRBV3-2	TGTGCCAGCAGCCAAGACGGTAGACTAGCGGAGGAGGGGTACCAAGAGACCCAGTACTTC	CASSQDGRLAEEGYQETQYF
.	TRBJ2-7	few	TRBV5-4	TGTGCCACCACCCGGGGGGCGGACTACGAGCAGTACTTC	CATTRGADYEQYF
TRBD2	TRBJ2-5	.	TRBV24-1	TGTGCCACCAGTGATTCCCACTCGGGACTAGCGGGAGATCTTGAGACCCAGTACTTC	CATSDSHSGLAGDLETQYF
.	TRBJ2-2	.	TRBV19	TGTGCCAGTACCATGGGGCAGGGCACCGGGGAGCTGTTTTTT	CASTMGQGTGELFF
TRBD2	TRBJ2-5	few	TRBV7-7	TGTGCTAGCAGCCCTGGCGGGAGTGGCGAGACCCAGTACTTC	CASSPGGSGETQYF
.	TRBJ2-3	once	TRBV6-2/TRBV6-3	TGTGCCAGCAGTTTCTATTCCCCCGATGGCGGTTCCACAGATACGCAGTATTTT	CASSFYSPDGGSTDTQYF
TRBD1	TRBJ1-4	few	TRBV7-6	TGTGCCAGCAGCTTAGAGGGCAGGGGGCCGGGTAATGAAAAACTGTTTTTT	CASSLEGRGPGNEKLFF
TRBD1	TRBJ1-2	.	TRBV4-1	TGCGCCAGCAGCCTCCGGGACAGGGGCGGCTATGGCTACACCTTC	CASSLRDRGGYGYTF
TRBD2	TRBJ2-1	.	TRBV19	TGTGCCAGTAGTAGAGGGACTAGCGGGAGTAGACGTGAGCAGTTCTTC	CASSRGTSGSRREQFF
TRBD2	TRBJ2-1	few	TRBV27	TGTGCCAGCAGTCTGCGGACTAGCGGGTTAAGAGGTGAGCAGTTCTTC	CASSLRTSGLRGEQFF
TRBD2	TRBJ2-7	.	TRBV13	TGTGCCAGCAGCCATGGGACTAGCGGCTCCTACGAGCAGTACTTC	CASSHGTSGSYEQYF
.	TRBJ1-4	.	TRBV6-5	TGTGCCAGCAGGGACAGCTTGAATGAAAAACTGTTTTTT	CASRDSLNEKLFF
TRBD1	TRBJ2-2	.	TRBV7-2	TGTGCCAGCAGCTTAACTAGGACAGGGGGTTTCAGTGAGCTGTTTTTT	CASSLTRTGGFSELFF
.	TRBJ1-1	.	TRBV2	TGTGCCAGCAGCCCGGACAGAGTGAACACTGAAGCTTTCTTT	CASSPDRVNTEAFF
TRBD2	TRBJ2-3	.	TRBV6-5	TGTGCCAGCAGCGGGACTACTAATACGCAGTATTTT	CASSGTTNTQYF
.	TRBJ1-2	.	TRBV15	TGTGCCACCAGCCCCCGGGGGGCAAGAAACTATGGCTACACCTTC	CATSPRGARNYGYTF
.	TRBJ2-5	once	TRBV19	TGTGCCAGTAGGGAAAGCGGCTCGCAAGAGACCCAGTACTTC	CASRESGSQETQYF
.	TRBJ1-3	few	TRBV15	TGTGCCACCAGCAGATCTCTCCAGGAAAACACCATATATTTT	CATSRSLQENTIYF
.	TRBJ2-7	.	TRBV7-2	TGTGCCAGCAGCTTGTACTCCTACGAGCAGTACTTC	CASSLYSYEQYF
TRBD2	TRBJ2-7	once	TRBV19	TGTGCCAGTAGTCAGCCGGGACTAGCGGGAGGGACAACCTACGAGCAGTACTTC	CASSQPGLAGGTTYEQYF
TRBD2	TRBJ2-7	few	TRBV25-1	TGTGCCAGCAGTGAAGAAGCGGGGACCTACGAGCAGTACTTC	CASSEEAGTYEQYF
.	TRBJ2-5	.	TRBV28	TGTGCCAGCAGTTCAAACGGGGTTCCAGAGACCCAGTACTTC	CASSSNGVPETQYF
.	TRBJ2-1	once	TRBV6-5	TGTGCCAGCATCTCGCAGGGTAAGAATGAGCAGTTCTTC	CASISQGKNEQFF
.	TRBJ1-5	.	TRBV7-9	TGTGCCAGCAGCAAGGACAGTAATCAGCCCCAGCATTTT	CASSKDSNQPQHF
.	TRBJ2-1	.	TRBV7-3	TGTGCCAGCAGCTCTGGAGGGCTCCTCCGGAGTGAGCAGTTCTTC	CASSSGGLLRSEQFF
.	TRBJ1-2	.	TRBV10-3	TGTGCCATCAGTGAGCTGGCGGCCTATGGCTACACCTTC	CAISELAAYGYTF
TRBD2	TRBJ2-1	.	TRBV2	TGTGCCAGCACTTACCTAGCGGGGAATGAGCAGTTCTTC	CASTYLAGNEQFF